The present T cell receptor beta chain was sequenced within a study of blood T cell repertoires in COVID-19. Study context: Italy, Spain and the United States were the sources of the convalescent and acute COVID-19 samples. The analysed material was cDNA or gDNA that came from T cells, B-cell-depleted T cells, or PBMCs.

Study processing details: Cell counts per sample came from amplifying reference gene primers. Assay: immunoSEQ multiplex PCR; the TCRdb copy retains only in-frame clones and omits some. Clone size and V and J calls were adopted from that table, with D and trimming inferred from the DNA. Here the sample spans 240,000 or so clones, roughly 86% being singletons. The CDR3 runs to 14 residues. Deletions cut 3 bases from V and 9 bases from J, with 16 bases between. Germline-derived CDR1 and CDR2 are SGHRS and YFSETQ. Sequencing input: peripheral blood. The chain uses TRBV5-1 and TRBJ2-1; D gene ambiguous. The origin of this receptor is a man aged 80 or over with acute or convalescent COVID-19. CDR3 sequence (DNA): TGCGCCAGCAGCTCCGAATTCACCCCGAGTGAGCAGTTCTTC. It yields the protein CASSSEFTPSEQFF. Full variable domain (outside the CDR3, taken from reference TRBV5-1 and TRBJ2-1): KAGVTQTPRYLIKTRGQQVTLSCSPISGHRSVSWYQQTPGQGLQFLFEYFSETQRNKGNFPGRFSGRQFSNSRSEMNVSTLELGDSALYLCASSSEFTPSEQFFGPGTRLTVL.